Sequencing of this T cell receptor (beta chain) was carried out in a study of identical twins. Trimming removed 3 bases at V and 8 bases at J, with 12 bases between. CDR1 MGHDK and CDR2 SYGVNS come from the germline V gene. The length of the CDR3 is 13 residues. MiXCR, applied by TCRdb to the 5' RACE reads, yields one record per CDR3 protein. The sample includes 650,000 to 750,000 distinct CDR3 sequences, around 20% of them seen just once. Separately, the same data were catalogued under a study of T cells expressing NK-cell markers. That publication notes: Dominant NKG2C+ clonotypes in 5 or 6 donors made up about 1.0-7.0% of CD8+ T cells.

This TCR was recovered from a woman aged 18-35 years in good health. V gene TRBV25-1 combines with J gene TRBJ2-3; D gene unclear. The specimen was PBMCs. DNA for the CDR3: TGTGCCAGCAGTGATCGGCCCGGCGGTACGCAGTATTTT. Translating it yields CASSDRPGGTQYF.